This is a list of T cell receptor beta chains from one sample in a study of OX40 agonist ivuxolimab in advanced cancers. The assay was immunoSEQ multiplex PCR, and TCRdb's table has in-frame clones only and misses some. The table lists approximately 100,000 clones, roughly 89% of them singletons, with 0.5% to 0.55% in the top ten. This specimen was CD4+ or CD8+ T cells sorted from blood, taken in a trial of the OX40 agonist ivuxolimab. These receptors all stem from an adult with an advanced solid tumor such as melanoma, head and neck, liver or kidney cancer. CDR3s include the opening cysteine and the closing phenylalanine or tryptophan. The D gene is left open where the match is weak. Size is stated for part of the rows, as once, few or many counts, or as a class when the clone is expanded.

v_gene,d_gene,abundance,j_gene,CDR3aa,CDR3nt
TRBV6-5,TRBD1,NA,TRBJ1-6,CASRHGQANNSPLHF,TGTGCCAGCAGGCACGGACAGGCTAATAATTCACCCCTCCACTTT
TRBV19,NA,NA,TRBJ2-7,CASSDPRGHEQYF,TGTGCCAGTAGTGATCCCAGGGGCCACGAGCAGTACTTC
TRBV7-6,NA,NA,TRBJ2-2,CASSLVGGTVTGELFF,TGTGCCAGCAGCTTAGTTGGTGGGACGGTCACCGGGGAGCTGTTTTTT
TRBV18,NA,NA,TRBJ1-5,CASSLTGADQPQHF,TGTGCCAGCTCCCTCACAGGTGCTGATCAGCCCCAGCATTTT
TRBV7-3,NA,NA,TRBJ2-5,CASSLMGGQETQYF,TGTGCCAGCAGCTTAATGGGGGGCCAAGAGACCCAGTACTTC
TRBV5-1,NA,NA,TRBJ1-1,CASSLFGTRGTEAFF,TGCGCCAGCAGCCTATTTGGGACTAGAGGCACTGAAGCTTTCTTT
TRBV29-1,NA,NA,TRBJ2-1,CSVGSKWGGSNNEQFF,TGCAGCGTTGGAAGCAAATGGGGGGGCAGTAACAATGAGCAGTTCTTC
TRBV9,TRBD1,NA,TRBJ1-2,CASSGRPGGLSNYGYTF,TGTGCCAGCAGCGGCCGGCCAGGGGGCTTATCTAACTATGGCTACACCTTC
TRBV5-1,NA,NA,TRBJ1-1,CASSLVGVNTEAFF,TGCGCCAGCAGCTTGGTAGGGGTGAACACTGAAGCTTTCTTT
TRBV29-1,NA,NA,TRBJ1-2,CSVEGPEDYGYTF,TGCAGCGTTGAGGGGCCAGAGGACTATGGCTACACCTTC
TRBV5-1,NA,NA,TRBJ2-5,CASSLAVGETQYF,TGCGCCAGCAGCCTGGCGGTAGGAGAGACCCAGTACTTC
TRBV5-1,NA,NA,TRBJ2-7,CASSSSWGVDGEQYF,TGCGCCAGCAGCTCGTCTTGGGGGGTCGATGGGGAGCAGTACTTC
TRBV14,NA,NA,TRBJ2-5,CASSLQGETQYF,TGTGCCAGCAGCCTACAGGGAGAGACCCAGTACTTC
TRBV6-6,TRBD2,once,TRBJ2-1,CATRGGYSYEQFF,TGTGCCACCCGGGGGGGGTATTCCTATGAGCAGTTCTTC
TRBV7-9,TRBD1,NA,TRBJ1-2,CASSSTGEGGYTF,TGTGCCAGCAGCTCAACAGGGGAAGGTGGCTACACCTTC
TRBV18,NA,NA,TRBJ1-2,CASSPDPRLYGYTF,TGTGCCAGCTCACCGGACCCGAGATTGTATGGCTACACCTTC
TRBV15,TRBD2,NA,TRBJ2-1,CATSRGGEGTGEQFF,TGTGCCACCAGCAGAGGAGGGGAGGGTACCGGTGAGCAGTTCTTC
TRBV29-1,NA,NA,TRBJ1-2,CSVEGGYGYTF,TGCAGCGTTGAAGGAGGGTACGGCTACACCTTC
TRBV2,NA,NA,TRBJ2-5,CASSERVVGETQYF,TGTGCCAGCAGTGAACGGGTGGTTGGGGAGACCCAGTACTTC
TRBV11-2,NA,NA,TRBJ1-1,CASSLGAGGGIAEAFF,TGTGCCAGCAGCTTAGGTGCCGGAGGGGGTATTGCTGAAGCTTTCTTT
TRBV9,TRBD1,NA,TRBJ2-7,CASSLRGTGEGEQYF,TGTGCCAGCAGCTTACGTGGGACAGGGGAAGGCGAGCAGTACTTC
TRBV10-3,NA,NA,TRBJ1-4,CAISVGGEKLFF,TGTGCCATCAGCGTAGGTGGAGAAAAACTGTTTTTT
TRBV18,TRBD1,NA,TRBJ1-1,CASSRQGASEAFF,TGTGCCAGCTCACGACAGGGGGCCTCCGAAGCTTTCTTT
TRBV11-3,NA,NA,TRBJ2-3,CASSSSGGGTDTQYF,TGTGCCAGCAGCTCTAGTGGGGGCGGCACAGATACGCAGTATTTT
TRBV16,NA,NA,TRBJ2-1,CASSQSTPDYNEQFF,TGTGCCAGCAGCCAATCGACTCCGGACTACAATGAGCAGTTCTTC
TRBV6-1,NA,NA,TRBJ2-3,CASKEAINTDTQYF,TGTGCCAGCAAGGAGGCTATAAACACAGATACGCAGTATTTT
TRBV4-3,NA,NA,TRBJ1-2,CASSHPTDNYGYTF,TGCGCCAGCAGCCACCCGACGGATAACTATGGCTACACCTTC
TRBV7-3,NA,NA,TRBJ2-7,CASSSLTGTEQYF,TGTGCCAGCAGCTCGTTAACAGGGACCGAGCAGTACTTC
TRBV5-1,NA,NA,TRBJ1-2,CASSLGGPYGYTF,TGCGCCAGCAGCTTGGGTGGTCCTTATGGCTACACCTTC
TRBV5-4,NA,NA,TRBJ2-1,CASSPGVGGPNEQFF,TGTGCCAGCAGCCCCGGAGTGGGGGGACCCAATGAGCAGTTCTTC
TRBV7-9,NA,few,TRBJ1-1,CASTSSGGTNAFF,TGTGCCAGCACCTCGTCGGGCGGGACAAACGCTTTCTTT
TRBV6-1,NA,NA,TRBJ1-2,CASRVTRSVGGYTF,TGTGCCAGCAGGGTAACGAGGAGTGTAGGTGGCTACACCTTC
TRBV6-1,NA,NA,TRBJ2-3,CASSEFTDTQYF,TGTGCCAGCAGTGAATTCACAGATACGCAGTATTTT
TRBV28,TRBD1,NA,TRBJ2-7,CASRATFGQERTYEQYF,TGTGCCAGCAGGGCAACCTTCGGACAGGAGAGAACCTACGAGCAGTACTTC
TRBV2,NA,NA,TRBJ2-3,CASSLPGVGGFSNTQYF,TGTGCCAGCAGCCTCCCGGGGGTGGGGGGCTTCTCAAATACGCAGTATTTT
TRBV15,NA,NA,TRBJ2-4,CATSRGGTKNIQYF,TGTGCCACCAGCAGAGGGGGGACGAAAAACATTCAGTACTTC
TRBV6-5,NA,NA,TRBJ1-2,CASTGGGSFNYGYTF,TGTGCCAGCACCGGGGGGGGGTCGTTTAACTATGGCTACACCTTC
TRBV6-6,TRBD1,NA,TRBJ1-2,CATQDRQGVGYTF,TGTGCCACCCAGGACAGACAGGGTGTTGGCTACACCTTC
TRBV10-3,NA,NA,TRBJ1-1,CAISESTTVNTEAFF,TGTGCCATCAGTGAGTCGACGACGGTGAACACTGAAGCTTTCTTT
TRBV4-3,TRBD2,NA,TRBJ2-4,CASSRSWTSGGENIQYF,TGCGCCAGCAGCCGGTCCTGGACTAGCGGGGGAGAAAACATTCAGTACTTC
TRBV2,NA,once,TRBJ2-1,CASSEAQASEQFF,TGTGCCAGCAGTGAAGCGCAAGCATCTGAGCAGTTCTTC
TRBV7-9,NA,once,TRBJ1-2,CASSPVTARGYTF,TGTGCCAGCAGCCCCGTTACTGCAAGGGGCTACACCTTC
TRBV6-6,NA,NA,TRBJ2-3,CASSSPGDSTDTQYF,TGTGCCAGCAGTTCCCCAGGGGACAGCACAGATACGCAGTATTTT